The T cell receptor beta chain described here comes from a study of cytomegalovirus exposure and HLA in healthy donors. Remarks on this clone: Antigen: not known.

This CDR3 spans 16 amino acids. Per the germline V gene, CDR1 is SGHTA and CDR2 is FQGNSA. Trimming removed 1 base at V and 5 bases at J, with 15 bases between. The study, taken as a whole, reports: On later analysis, the bulk of CMV-associated TCR beta chains appeared to be HLA-restricted.

The PCR employed 60 Vbeta primers together with 13 Jbeta primers. Assay: immunoSEQ multiplex PCR; the TCRdb copy retains only in-frame clones and omits some. The table for this sample gives about 130,000 clones. This sequence originates from a man between 18 and 29 years old in good health and CMV-seronegative. The sample consisted of PBMCs. The gene calls are TRBV7-2 and TRBJ1-5, with D possibly TRBD1 on 5 matching bases. In nucleotides, the CDR3 is TGTGCCAGCAGCTTAGATTCGGCAGGGACTGATCAGCCCCAGCATTTT. Its protein product is CASSLDSAGTDQPQHF.